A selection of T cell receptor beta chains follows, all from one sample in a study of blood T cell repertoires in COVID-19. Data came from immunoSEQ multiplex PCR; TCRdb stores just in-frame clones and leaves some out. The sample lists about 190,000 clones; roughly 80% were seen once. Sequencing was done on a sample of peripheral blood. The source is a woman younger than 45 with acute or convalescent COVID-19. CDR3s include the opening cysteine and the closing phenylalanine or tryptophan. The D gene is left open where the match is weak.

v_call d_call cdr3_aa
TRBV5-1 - CASRETNEKLFF
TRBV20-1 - CSASRESNQPQHF
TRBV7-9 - CASSLMPGVEAFF
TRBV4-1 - CASSQSDYSYEQYF
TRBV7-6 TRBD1 CASSFRQGGYEQYF
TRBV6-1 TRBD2 CASSGGGGLGSGSYEQYF
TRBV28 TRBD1 CASSLAGGLYEQYF
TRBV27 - CASSWQSRDEQYF
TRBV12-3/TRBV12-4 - CASRIQGGNTIYF
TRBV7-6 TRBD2 CASSLGLAGVTEQYF
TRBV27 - CASLGGPEAFF
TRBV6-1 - CASSRTAYEQYF
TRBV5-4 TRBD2 CASSPGLAYEQYF
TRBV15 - CATSREDGLNTEAFF
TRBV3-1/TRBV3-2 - CASSQGGVLGYTF
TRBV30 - CAWSVGGLSNHQPQHF
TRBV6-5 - CASTLRDRNGYTF
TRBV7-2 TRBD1 CASSPGTVSGNTIYF
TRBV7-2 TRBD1 CASSLRQGPQPQHF